This is a list of T cell receptor beta chains from one sample in a study of T cell repertoires in cytomegalovirus infection. TCRdb itself ran the reads through MiXCR, one entry per CDR3 protein. The table lists 250,000 or so distinct CDR3 sequences, around an eighth of them singletons, with 1.5% to 2% in the top ten. Sequencing was done on a sample of PBMCs. These receptors all come from a human donor in good health (CMV status not recorded). Some clones in this sample may be carry-over from other donors' samples. CDR3s include the opening cysteine and the closing phenylalanine or tryptophan.

TRBV28	CASSRGGTGELFF
TRBV7-9	CASSSIDNTQYF
TRBV7-2	CASSLVVGQGLYEQYF
TRBV29-1	CSVVGQIEAFF
TRBV29-1	CSVVYSGSNQPQHF
TRBV6-2/TRBV6-3	CASSYSWIYGYTF
TRBV11-2	CASSYYREGSGELFF
TRBV7-9	CASSLDPLLPGTDTQYF
TRBV7-2	CASSPAGSNPGADTQYF
TRBV10-3	CAISEDNEQFF
TRBV6-1	CASSPRQEGGSNGYTF
TRBV29-1	CSAGQGRDTIYF
TRBV7-2	CASSPRPDYSNQPQHF
TRBV7-9	CASSFSGITEAFF
TRBV11-3	CASSLVTSGRARGNRQFF
TRBV7-2	CASSLWRDRGDEQYF
TRBV7-9	CASSTSSNTEAFF
TRBV6-1	CASSATSVSYNEQFF
TRBV9	CASSYTGRSNQPQHF
TRBV9	CASSVGAGSTDTQYF
TRBV12-3/TRBV12-4	CASSLRSGTGDTNEQFF
TRBV2	CASSAGTGRGDYGYTF
TRBV7-8	CASSPMGVIAEQFF
TRBV7-3	CASSLEGADTGELFF
TRBV24-1	CATSEVQVGEDTQYF
TRBV2	CASKVNTDTQYF
TRBV6-2/TRBV6-3	CASSYADSSEKLFF
TRBV5-6	CASTRDGSFSYEQYF
TRBV11-3	CASSIPNRQDHYGYTF
TRBV25-1	CASRGGQSSYEQYF
TRBV10-2	CASSEGRREQYF
TRBV6-1	CASSGTVGTEAFF
TRBV7-2	CASSLFDTGRTDTQYF
TRBV7-2	CASSLYSLNTEAFF
TRBV11-1	CASSSGLLPNTGELFF
TRBV28	CASSMLPGTGDQPQHF
TRBV7-2	CASSPSGTGAGEQYF
TRBV10-3	CAISESSQISTDTQYF
TRBV7-9	CASSPGTGLENTF
TRBV4-1	CASSQGQGSYNEQFF
TRBV10-3	CATNLADNQPQHF
TRBV6-6	CASSPPGGGEQYF
TRBV7-3	CASSKGLAGGLSEQYF
TRBV20-1	CSATGDYQPQETQYF
TRBV15	CATSTGELYGYTF